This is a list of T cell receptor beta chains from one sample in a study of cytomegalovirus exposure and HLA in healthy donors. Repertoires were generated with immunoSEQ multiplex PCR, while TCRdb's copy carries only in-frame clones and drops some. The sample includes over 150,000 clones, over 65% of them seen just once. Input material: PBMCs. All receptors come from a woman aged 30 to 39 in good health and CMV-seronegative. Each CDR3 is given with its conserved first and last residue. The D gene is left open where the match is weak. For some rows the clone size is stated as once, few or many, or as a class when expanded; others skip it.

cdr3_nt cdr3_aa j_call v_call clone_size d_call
TGTGCCAGCTCACCCATTCCGGGACTAGCGGGAGTTTACGAGCAGTACTTC CASSPIPGLAGVYEQYF TRBJ2-7 TRBV18 NA TRBD2
TGTGCCAGCAGCTTGCGGTTTGCCGGGGAGCTGTTTTTT CASSLRFAGELFF TRBJ2-2 TRBV5-6 NA NA
TGTGCCAGCAGCGTCCGAGGGACTAGGAGCTCCTACAATGAGCAGTTCTTC CASSVRGTRSSYNEQFF TRBJ2-1 TRBV7-6 once TRBD2
TGTGCCAGCAGTCCCCGGGATCAGCCCCAGCATTTT CASSPRDQPQHF TRBJ1-5 TRBV6-1 NA NA
TGTGCCAGCATCGGCCGGGACTATGGCTACACCTTC CASIGRDYGYTF TRBJ1-2 TRBV5-4 NA NA
TGTGCCAGCAGTCTCCCCAGAATTTTATATTCACCCCTCCACTTT CASSLPRILYSPLHF TRBJ1-6 TRBV28 NA NA
TGTGCCAGTAGTATATGGAGGGGTTTCTCCTACGAGCAGTACTTC CASSIWRGFSYEQYF TRBJ2-7 TRBV19 NA NA
TGTGCCTGGAGTACATACAGGGCTAGCACAGATACGCAGTATTTT CAWSTYRASTDTQYF TRBJ2-3 TRBV30 NA NA
TGTGCCACGAGCGGGAGTAATTCCGGCAGCAATGAGCAGTTCTTC CATSGSNSGSNEQFF TRBJ2-1 TRBV6-4 few TRBD2
TGTGCCAGCTCACCCTTAACAGGGGAAGGAGCTTTCTTT CASSPLTGEGAFF TRBJ1-1 TRBV18 NA TRBD1
TGTGCCAGCTCACTGCTTACCGGGGGGGGGACCTACGAGCAGTACTTC CASSLLTGGGTYEQYF TRBJ2-7 TRBV18 NA TRBD2
TGTGCCAGCAGCTCTCAGGGGGCTGAAGCTTTCTTT CASSSQGAEAFF TRBJ1-1 TRBV7-9 NA TRBD1
TGTGCCAGCAGCTACCCCTGGGGCGGGGGAATCTACAATGAGCAGTTCTTC CASSYPWGGGIYNEQFF TRBJ2-1 TRBV7-9 NA TRBD2
TGCGCCAGCAGTGTGACTAGCGGGGAGGGCTACGAGCAGTACTTC CASSVTSGEGYEQYF TRBJ2-7 TRBV10-2 NA TRBD2
TGTGCCAGTAGTATCCGGGACAGGGTCACAGATACGCAGTATTTT CASSIRDRVTDTQYF TRBJ2-3 TRBV19 once TRBD1